A single sample gave rise to the 21 T cell receptor beta chains below, sequenced in a study of shared clonotypes between healthy human individuals. Some clones are missing from TCRdb's copy, which holds only in-frame ones; the method was immunoSEQ multiplex PCR. The sample contains more than 1 million clones, about 84% of which appear only once. Sequences were obtained from memory CD4+ T cells from PBMCs. Indicated subset: CD45RA-negative fraction. The source is a man younger than 35 in good health. Some clones in this sample may be carry-over from other donors' samples.

The rearrangement links TRBV15 to TRBJ1-5; 7 nucleotides agree with TRBD1. The trim removed 2 bases at V and 2 bases at J, leaving 9 bases unmatched. The CDR3 has 17 residues. Germline assignment: CDR1 LNHNV and CDR2 YYDKDF (reference sequence). The CDR3, as DNA: TGTGCCACCAGCAGATCGAGACAGGGTAGAGGCAATCAGCCCCAGCATTTT. Protein product: CATSRSRQGRGNQPQHF.

The CDR3 is CASSLITVNEQYF. The CDR3 DNA sequence: TGTGCCAGCAGCTTAATAACGGTAAACGAGCAGTACTTC. The chain has TRBV7-9 and TRBJ2-7; no firm D call. There are 13 residues in the CDR3. Germline V lookup: CDR1 SEHNR, CDR2 FQNEAQ (reference sequence). V lost 2 bases and J lost 5, with 10 bases in between.

This chain connects TRBV5-1 to TRBJ2-5; D is possibly TRBD1 (5 bases). The CDR3 has 15 residues. The germline V and J ends were trimmed by 0 bases and 3 bases, with 12 bases remaining between them. Per germline, CDR1 SGHRS and CDR2 YFSETQ. CDR3 in DNA: TGCGCCAGCAGCTTGGACAGGCTAGGGAAAGAGACCCAGTACTTC. Encoded protein: CASSLDRLGKETQYF.

CDR3 residues: CASGSLAGPGELFF. The CDR3 DNA follows: TGCGCCAGCGGTAGCCTAGCGGGACCCGGGGAGCTGTTTTTT. The chain recombines TRBV5-1 with TRBJ2-2; TRBD2 matches at 9 bases. The CDR3 is 14 residues long. The germline CDR1 and CDR2 sequences are SGHRS and YFSETQ. With 7 bases clipped from V and 6 bases from J, the junction kept 7 bases outside the gene matches.

The chain recombines TRBV2 with TRBJ1-1; TRBD1 is a possible D gene (5 bases). This CDR3 region has 15 residues. Trimming stripped 2 bases from V and 1 base from J, with 11 bases between. Per the germline V gene, CDR1 is SNHLY and CDR2 is FYNNEI. The chain's CDR3 is CASSEFRGGNTEAFF. In DNA form, the CDR3 reads TGTGCCAGCAGTGAATTTCGGGGGGGGAACACTGAAGCTTTCTTT.

This clone was seen a single time. The chain employs TRBV27 and TRBJ1-2, with no clear D. The length of the CDR3 is 13 residues. Germline CDR1 reads MNHEY; CDR2 reads SMNVEV (reference sequence). V lost 3 bases and J lost 7, with 12 bases in between. This chain's CDR3 is CASSFKGLGGYTF. The CDR3 DNA reads TGTGCCAGCAGTTTTAAGGGATTAGGTGGCTACACCTTC.

The rearrangement uses TRBV5-4 and TRBJ2-1; 10 bases are a match to TRBD2. CDR3 size: 16 residues. J was trimmed by 0 bases and V by 4 bases; bases with no gene match: 4. From germline, CDR1 is SGHNT and CDR2 YYREEE (reference sequence). CDR3 nucleotide sequence: TGTGCCAGCAGCCCCCCTAGCGGGAGCTCCTACAATGAGCAGTTCTTC. Its translation: CASSPPSGSSYNEQFF. The variable domain in full, with the rest retrieved from reference TRBV5-4 and TRBJ2-1, is ETGVTQSPTHLIKTRGQQVTLRCSSQSGHNTVSWYQQALGQGPQFIFQYYREEENGRGNFPPRFSGLQFPNYSSELNVNALELDDSALYLCASSPPSGSSYNEQFFGPGTRLTVL.

The chain combines TRBV5-5 with TRBJ1-1; perhaps TRBD1 as D (6 bases). V lost 4 bases to trimming and J lost 6 bases, with 13 bases between them. CDR1 and CDR2 from the germline V gene are SGHKS and YYEKEE (reference sequence). The length of the CDR3 is 13 residues. Here the CDR3 reads CASSAQRQAEAFF. CDR3 bases: TGTGCCAGCAGCGCCCAGCGACAGGCTGAAGCTTTCTTT.

This chain connects TRBV4-1 to TRBJ2-1; 7 bases line up with TRBD2. Trimming took 0 bases from V and 3 from J; bases not matched to a gene: 5. This CDR3 comprises 16 residues. The germline gives CDR1 MGHRA, CDR2 YSYEKL. The CDR3 sequence is CASSQEGLAVYNEQFF. CDR3 coding DNA: TGCGCCAGCAGCCAAGAAGGTCTAGCGGTCTACAATGAGCAGTTCTTC.

This clone was counted a single time. This sequence joins TRBV5-1 and TRBJ2-7, with D tentatively TRBD2 (6 bases). V was shortened by 0 bases and J by 2 bases, with 9 bases between the two germline ends. The CDR3 covers 14 residues. Germline loops: CDR1 SGHRS, CDR2 YFSETQ. CDR3: CASSLASVPYEQYF. In DNA form, the CDR3 reads TGCGCCAGCAGCTTGGCTAGCGTCCCCTACGAGCAGTACTTC. The entire variable domain, with the rest obtained from reference TRBV5-1 and TRBJ2-7, is as follows: KAGVTQTPRYLIKTRGQQVTLSCSPISGHRSVSWYQQTPGQGLQFLFEYFSETQRNKGNFPGRFSGRQFSNSRSEMNVSTLELGDSALYLCASSLASVPYEQYFGPGTRLTVT.

This sequence joins TRBV29-1 and TRBJ2-3, with a weak D call TRBD2 (5 bases). V gave up 3 bases and J gave up 5 bases, with 6 bases separating them. The germline CDR1 and CDR2 sequences are SQVTM and ANQGSEA. The CDR3 contains 11 residues. In DNA form, the CDR3 reads TGCAGCGTTGATCGGGGAGATACGCAGTATTTT. This codes for CSVDRGDTQYF.

The V call is TRBV5-4, the J call TRBJ2-3; TRBD2 agrees at 7 bases. This CDR3 is built from 16 residues. Germline CDR1 and CDR2: SGHNT and YYREEE (reference sequence). V lost 0 bases, J lost 5 bases, and 9 bases stayed unmatched. CDR3: CASSLGGSSGRDTQYF. The CDR3 nucleotides read TGTGCCAGCAGCTTGGGAGGCAGTAGCGGGCGAGATACGCAGTATTTT. Complete variable domain (other parts from reference TRBV5-4 and TRBJ2-3): ETGVTQSPTHLIKTRGQQVTLRCSSQSGHNTVSWYQQALGQGPQFIFQYYREEENGRGNFPPRFSGLQFPNYSSELNVNALELDDSALYLCASSLGGSSGRDTQYFGPGTRLTVL.

This clone was recorded many times. CDR3 in amino acids: CASSRFSTSSYEQYF. The CDR3 region has the DNA TGTGCCAGCAGCCGATTTAGCACCAGCTCCTACGAGCAGTACTTC. The genes are TRBV6-5 and TRBJ2-7; D not certain. Germline loops: CDR1 MNHEY, CDR2 SVGAGI. The CDR3 is made up of 15 amino acids. Trimming stripped 6 bases from V and 0 bases from J, with 15 bases between.

This clone was observed at least ten times. This chain joins TRBV11-2 and TRBJ1-2, with 9 bases fitting TRBD1. The CDR3 consists of 15 residues. The germline gives CDR1 SGHAT, CDR2 FQNNGV. The V segment lost 3 bases and the J segment 5 bases; nucleotides outside the gene matches: 7. CDR3 in amino acids: CASSFPRTGDYGYTF. The DNA of the CDR3 is TGTGCCAGCAGCTTCCCCCGGACAGGGGATTATGGCTACACCTTC.

V and J are TRBV6-6 and TRBJ2-1; 9 bases are shared with TRBD2. The CDR3 length is 15 residues. The J segment lost 9 bases and the V segment lost 3 bases, leaving 9 bases of the junction unmatched. Germline CDR1 is MNHNY and CDR2 is SVGAGI (reference sequence). The CDR3 reads CASSYGSGRSSEQFF. CDR3 nucleotide sequence: TGTGCCAGCAGTTATGGTAGCGGGAGATCCAGTGAGCAGTTCTTC.

The gene calls are TRBV5-4 and TRBJ2-1; TRBD1 might be the D (6 bases). The germline V gene has CDR1 SGHNT and CDR2 YYREEE (reference sequence). The CDR3 runs 12 residues. Trimming shortened V by 2 bases and J by 10 bases, and 10 bases separated the two germline ends. The CDR3 spells CASSFNRVEQFF. The CDR3 DNA reads as TGTGCCAGCAGCTTCAACAGGGTAGAGCAGTTCTTC.

CDR3 in DNA: TGTGCCAGTAGCAGGGGGCAGGATAGCAATCAGCCCCAGCATTTT. This encodes CASSRGQDSNQPQHF. The rearrangement uses TRBV19 and TRBJ1-5; 8 bases align to TRBD1. The V gene end was trimmed by 6 bases and the J gene end by 0 bases; junction bases not matched to a gene: 4. The CDR3 contains 15 residues. Germline V gene data show CDR1 as LNHDA and CDR2 as SQIVND (reference sequence).

The chain links TRBV5-6 to TRBJ2-5; D unclear. In germline, CDR1 is SGHDT, CDR2 YYEEEE. Trimming cost V 2 bases and J 2 bases, with 7 bases left between them. CDR3 length equals 13 residues. CDR3 DNA sequence: TGTGCCAGCAGCTTTTACAGTCAAGAGACCCAGTACTTC. It translates to CASSFYSQETQYF.

The CDR3 here is CASSLGSPNLLSSAYEQYF. In DNA, the CDR3 is TGCGCCAGCAGCTTGGGTAGCCCCAATCTTTTGTCTTCTGCCTACGAGCAGTACTTC. The chain carries TRBV5-1 and TRBJ2-7, with D unclear. The CDR3 sequence is 19 residues long. The germline gives CDR1 SGHRS, CDR2 YFSETQ. V lost 0 bases to trimming and J lost 2 bases, with 24 bases between them. The variable domain in full, with the rest retrieved from reference TRBV5-1 and TRBJ2-7, is KAGVTQTPRYLIKTRGQQVTLSCSPISGHRSVSWYQQTPGQGLQFLFEYFSETQRNKGNFPGRFSGRQFSNSRSEMNVSTLELGDSALYLCASSLGSPNLLSSAYEQYFGPGTRLTVT.

Only one count was recorded for this clone. V usage is TRBV18 and J usage is TRBJ2-7; tentatively, D is TRBD2 (6 bases). The CDR3 sequence is 14 residues long. Germline lookup yields CDR1 KGHSH and CDR2 LQKENI. V lost 6 bases to trimming and J lost 6 bases, with 18 bases between them. The CDR3 DNA reads TGTGCCAGCTCCACCTCTGGGACTCTCTCCGAGCAGTACTTC. Amino acid sequence: CASSTSGTLSEQYF. Based on the CDR3 plus reference TRBV18 and TRBJ2-7, the full variable domain is NAGVMQNPRHLVRRRGQEARLRCSPMKGHSHVYWYRQLPEEGLKFMVYLQKENIIDESGMPKERFSAEFPKEGPSILRIQQVVRGDSAAYFCASSTSGTLSEQYFGPGTRLTVT.

The V gene is TRBV28, the J gene TRBJ1-1; D is undetermined. CDR3 length: 12 residues. Germline lookup yields CDR1 MDHEN and CDR2 SYDVKM. Trimming removed 3 bases at V and 11 bases at J, with 13 bases between. CDR3 bases: TGTGCCAGCAGTTTTCCTGGGTTCGAGGCTTTCTTT. Amino acids: CASSFPGFEAFF. Full variable domain (missing parts from reference TRBV28 and TRBJ1-1): DVKVTQSSRYLVKRTGEKVFLECVQDMDHENMFWYRQDPGLGLRLIYFSYDVKMKEKGDIPEGYSVSREKKERFSLILESASTNQTSMYLCASSFPGFEAFFGQGTRLTVV.